A single T cell receptor beta chain is shown here with its context. The antigen is undetermined. The source of the sample is a study of cytomegalovirus exposure and HLA in healthy donors. Study-level findings and limits: The authors confirmed in vitro that three CMV-associated chains were specific for CMV antigens. Near-uniform donor sequencing depth was presumed by presence/absence analyses. Accurate predictions that matched the HLA-A and HLA-B alleles of most subjects were reportedly made from TCR beta sequences. TCR beta chains numbering more than 150 were designated cytomegalovirus-associated.

The study ran its PCR with 60 Vbeta and 13 Jbeta primers. TCRdb's copy holds only in-frame clones and misses some; the assay was immunoSEQ multiplex PCR. The sample records roughly 130,000 clones, roughly 80% being singletons. Unmatched junction bases numbered 7, after V lost 3 bases and J lost 5 bases. The CDR3 is made up of 15 amino acids. Germline V lookup: CDR1 SGHTA, CDR2 FQGNSA. Material for sequencing was PBMCs. The rearrangement links TRBV7-2 to TRBJ2-1, with 7 bases lining up with TRBD2. The clonotype was recovered from a female donor in good health and CMV-seronegative. The CDR3 coding sequence is TGTGCCAGCAGCTTTAATCCCGGGACTAACAATGAGCAGTTCTTC. It translates to CASSFNPGTNNEQFF. The variable domain in full, with the rest retrieved from reference TRBV7-2 and TRBJ2-1, is GAGVSQSPSNKVTEKGKDVELRCDPISGHTALYWYRQSLGQGLEFLIYFQGNSAPDKSGLPSDRFSAERTGGSVSTLTIQRTQQEDSAVYLCASSFNPGTNNEQFFGPGTRLTVL.